Included here is one T cell receptor beta chain sequence, with context. The data are from a study of shared clonotypes between healthy human individuals. Germline loops: CDR1 SNHLY, CDR2 FYNNEI. The CDR3 covers 11 residues. V dropped 7 bases and J dropped 4 bases, with 4 bases sitting between them. Produced via immunoSEQ multiplex PCR; TCRdb's table is partial and in-frame only. The sample includes 100,000 to 130,000 clones, roughly 70% of them seen just once. This TCR was sampled from a woman aged 25-40 years in good health. Source material: memory CD8+ T cells sorted from blood. Subset given: CD45RO+ cells pooled with CCR7-negative TemRA cells. The V gene is TRBV2, the J gene TRBJ2-2; D is undetermined. The CDR3 DNA reads as TGTGCCAGCACCGGCACCGGGGAGCTGTTTTTT. Protein sequence: CASTGTGELFF.